The T cell receptor beta chain described here comes from a study of OX40 agonist ivuxolimab in advanced cancers. Study results and limitations: Antigen targets of the expanded peripheral T cells went undetermined. CD4+ and CD8+ T cells in blood underwent clonal expansion by week 6 at 0.1 to 3.0 mg/kg.

Remarks on this clone: Its antigen remains unknown.

The V gene's germline CDR1 is SGHVS and CDR2 FQNEAQ. Trimming cost V 5 bases and J 0 bases, with 26 bases left between them. The CDR3 is made up of 20 amino acids. Profiled with immunoSEQ multiplex PCR; TCRdb holds only in-frame clones, not every one. There are tens of thousands of clones in the sample; roughly 87% occur only once, and around 0.34% lies in the top ten. This rearrangement joins TRBV7-8 to TRBJ2-4; maybe TRBD1 (6 bases). The specimen was CD4+ or CD8+ T cells sorted from blood, collected in a trial of the OX40 agonist ivuxolimab. This receptor was identified in an adult with an advanced solid tumor such as melanoma, head and neck, liver or kidney cancer. In DNA, the CDR3 is TGTGCCAGCAGCCCCTCCCGACAGGCCGAGGGGGTGAAAGCCAAAAACATTCAGTACTTC. Protein sequence: CASSPSRQAEGVKAKNIQYF.